The clone carrying this T cell receptor (beta chain) has just a few counts. The antigen remains undetermined. The ends lost 8 bases at V and 2 bases at J; junction bases unmatched: 18. This CDR3 spans 17 amino acids. CDR1 is MNHEY, CDR2 SMNVEV, per germline (reference sequence). The data originate from a study of response to subunit inactivated influenza vaccine. Study-wide results and caveats: After each seasonal influenza vaccination, few new T cells are recruited, the authors suggested.

A single record per CDR3 protein comes from TCRdb applying MiXCR to the RT-PCR reads. The sample lists hundreds of thousands of distinct CDR3 sequences; 15% to 18% were seen once. This specimen was PBMCs from blood, taken approximately 12 days after vaccination. The sequence came from a man between 50 and 59 years old who received an inactivated influenza vaccine. This sequence joins TRBV27 and TRBJ2-7, with 7 bases fitting TRBD1. CDR3 nucleotides: TGTGCCAGCTCATCGAAGACAGGGACCACTCGGGCCTACGAGCAGTACTTC. Translation gives CASSSKTGTTRAYEQYF.